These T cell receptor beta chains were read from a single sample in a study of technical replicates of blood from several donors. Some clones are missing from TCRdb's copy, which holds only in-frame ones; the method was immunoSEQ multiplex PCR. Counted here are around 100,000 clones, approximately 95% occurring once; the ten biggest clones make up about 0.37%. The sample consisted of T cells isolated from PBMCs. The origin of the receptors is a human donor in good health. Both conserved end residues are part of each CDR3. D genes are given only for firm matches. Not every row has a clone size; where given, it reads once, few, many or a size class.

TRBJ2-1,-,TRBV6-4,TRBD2,TGTGCCAGCAGTGTAGGGGCTAGCGGGAGTGCCTACAATGAGCAGTTCTTC,CASSVGASGSAYNEQFF
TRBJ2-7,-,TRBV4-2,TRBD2,TGTGCCAGCAGCCCTGCGGGGAGGGTTGGGGTGGTTGAGGAGCAGTACTTC,CASSPAGRVGVVEEQYF
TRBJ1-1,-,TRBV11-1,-,TGTGCCAGCAGCTTACACTCCTTAGCTGAAGCTTTCTTT,CASSLHSLAEAFF
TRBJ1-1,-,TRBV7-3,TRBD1,TGTGCCAGCAGTTCCAACAGGGGCACTGAAGCTTTCTTT,CASSSNRGTEAFF
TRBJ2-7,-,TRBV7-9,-,TGTGCCAGCAGCTTAGCTTCGCAGGGTTCTTTACACGAGCAGTACTTC,CASSLASQGSLHEQYF
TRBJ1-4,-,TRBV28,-,TGTGCCAGCAGGATCAGGGGTCCATCTAATGAAAAACTGTTTTTT,CASRIRGPSNEKLFF
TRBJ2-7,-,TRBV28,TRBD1,TGTGCCAGGCCGGGACAGGTGACCTACGAGCAGTACTTC,CARPGQVTYEQYF
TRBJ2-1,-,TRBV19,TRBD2,TGTGCCACCGGGGGGGCTAATTACAATGAGCAGTTCTTC,CATGGANYNEQFF
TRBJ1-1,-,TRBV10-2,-,TGCGCCAGCCTAGACCAGGGGATGAACACTGAAGCTTTCTTT,CASLDQGMNTEAFF
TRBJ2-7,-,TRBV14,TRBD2,TGTGCCAGCAGAGGACCAGCGGGAATCGACGAGCAGTACTTC,CASRGPAGIDEQYF
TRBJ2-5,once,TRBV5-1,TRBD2,TGCGCCAGCAGCTTGGCCGGGGCGGGAGGCATAGGGGAGACCCAGTACTTC,CASSLAGAGGIGETQYF
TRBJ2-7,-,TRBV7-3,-,TGTGCCAGCAGCTTAGGATCAGGGAACGAGCAGTACTTC,CASSLGSGNEQYF
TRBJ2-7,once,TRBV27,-,TGTGCCAGCAGTTTAGGAGGGTTCGAGCAGTACTTC,CASSLGGFEQYF
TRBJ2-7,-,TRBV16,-,TGTGCCAGCAGCCAATCCCACAACACCTACGAGCAGTACTTC,CASSQSHNTYEQYF
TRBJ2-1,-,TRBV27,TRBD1,TGTGCCAGCAGTCCACTATCCGGGACAGGATTTTATGAGCAGTTCTTC,CASSPLSGTGFYEQFF
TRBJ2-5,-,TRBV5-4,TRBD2,TGTGCCAGCAGCAGACTAGCGGGAACGGCGGAGACCCAGTACTTC,CASSRLAGTAETQYF
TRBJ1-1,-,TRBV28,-,TGTGCCACGCGGGAGACCTACACTGAAGCTTTCTTT,CATRETYTEAFF
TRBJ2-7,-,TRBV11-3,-,TGTGCCAGCAGCTTAGCGGAGGTCGTACACGAGCAGTACTTC,CASSLAEVVHEQYF
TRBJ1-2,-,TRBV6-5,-,TGTGCCAGCAGCCGGGAGGGTAGGGGCTACACCTTC,CASSREGRGYTF
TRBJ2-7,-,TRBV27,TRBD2,TGTGCCAGCAGTCTTAGCGGGAGGGCCTACGAGCAGTACTTC,CASSLSGRAYEQYF
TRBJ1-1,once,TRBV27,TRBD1,TGTGCCAGCAGGAATTTCGACAGGGCCACTGAAGCTTTCTTT,CASRNFDRATEAFF
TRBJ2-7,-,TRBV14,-,TGTGCCAGCAGCCAGTGGCCTAGCTCCTACGAGCAGTACTTC,CASSQWPSSYEQYF
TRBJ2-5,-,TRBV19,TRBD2,TGTGCCAGTAGTTTCCTAGCGGGAGAAGAGACCCAGTACTTC,CASSFLAGEETQYF
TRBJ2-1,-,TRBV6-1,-,TGTGCCAGCAGTGAGTGGGGGGAGGCTTACAATGAGCAGTTCTTC,CASSEWGEAYNEQFF
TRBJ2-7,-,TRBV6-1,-,TGTGCCAGCTTAGTCGGGAACGAGCAGTACTTC,CASLVGNEQYF
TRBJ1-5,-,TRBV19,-,TGTGCCAGTAGTAATCGTCAGGCCCAGCATTTT,CASSNRQAQHF
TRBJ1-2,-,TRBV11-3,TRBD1,TGTGCCAGCAGCTTTAGAGGACAGGGCTATGGCTACACCTTC,CASSFRGQGYGYTF
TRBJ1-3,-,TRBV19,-,TGTGCCAGTAGTATCGGGGGACCTATATTCTCTGGAAACACCATATATTTT,CASSIGGPIFSGNTIYF
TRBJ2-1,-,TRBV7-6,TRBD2,TGTGCCAGCAGCTTAGCTAGCGGGATTCCCAATGAGCAGTTCTTC,CASSLASGIPNEQFF
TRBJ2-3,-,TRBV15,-,TGTGCCACTGAGAAGATAGATACGCAGTATTTT,CATEKIDTQYF
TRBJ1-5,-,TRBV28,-,TGTGCCAGCAGTCCAGGGGAGGGGAGCAAGCCCCAGCATTTT,CASSPGEGSKPQHF
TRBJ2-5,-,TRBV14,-,TGTGCCAGCAGCCAAGATCGAGTGACCCAGTACTTC,CASSQDRVTQYF
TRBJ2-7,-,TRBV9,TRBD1,TGTGCCAGCAGCGTAGGACAGGGACAGGGCTACGAGCAGTACTTC,CASSVGQGQGYEQYF
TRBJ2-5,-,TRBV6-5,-,TGTGCCAGCAGTTACTCGGAGGGAGAGACCCAGTACTTC,CASSYSEGETQYF
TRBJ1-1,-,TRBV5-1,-,TGCGCCAGCAGCTGGGGGGACGGGTCGATCGGAGCTTTCTTT,CASSWGDGSIGAFF
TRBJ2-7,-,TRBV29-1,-,TGCAGCGTTGAACTCTCCTACGAGCAGTACTTC,CSVELSYEQYF
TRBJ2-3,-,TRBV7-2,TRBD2,TGTGCCAGCAGCTTAACTAGCGGGTCCTACACAGATACGCAGTATTTT,CASSLTSGSYTDTQYF
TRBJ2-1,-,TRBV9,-,TGTGCCAGCAGCGTAGATGTCCAACAACGGCAGTTCTTC,CASSVDVQQRQFF
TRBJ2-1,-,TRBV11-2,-,TGTGCCAGCAGCCGTAGTCAGGCAGGTAACTACAATGAGCAGTTCTTC,CASSRSQAGNYNEQFF
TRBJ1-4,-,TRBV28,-,TGTGCCAGCAGTTTGCAGTATGAAAAACTGTTTTTT,CASSLQYEKLFF
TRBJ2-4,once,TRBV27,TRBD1,TGTGCCAGCAGTTTGGGACAGGGGGCATCCAAAAACATTCAGTACTTC,CASSLGQGASKNIQYF
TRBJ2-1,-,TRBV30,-,TGTGCCTGGATAGCTACCCTCTACAATGAGCAGTTCTTC,CAWIATLYNEQFF
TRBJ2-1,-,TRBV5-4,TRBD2,TGTGCCAGCAGCTTGGGCGGGGGTTCGGTTGAGCAGTTCTTC,CASSLGGGSVEQFF
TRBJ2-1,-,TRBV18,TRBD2,TGTGCCAGCTCACCAGGGGCCCTAGCGGCTTACAATGAGCAGTTCTTC,CASSPGALAAYNEQFF
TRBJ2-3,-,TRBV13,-,TGTGCCAGCAGCTTAGGAGCGGATAGCACAGATACGCAGTATTTT,CASSLGADSTDTQYF
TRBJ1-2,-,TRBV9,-,TGTGCCAGCAGCGTAGGGCAGTTCGGGGGCTACACCTTC,CASSVGQFGGYTF
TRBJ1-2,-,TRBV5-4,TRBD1,TGTGCCAGCAGCTTGACCACAGGGGACCGTGGCTACACCTTC,CASSLTTGDRGYTF
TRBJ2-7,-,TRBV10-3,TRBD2,TGTGCCATCAGTGAAGCTAGCGGGAGTGGGTACGAGCAGTACTTC,CAISEASGSGYEQYF
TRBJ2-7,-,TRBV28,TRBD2,TGTGCCAGCAGTTTAACCCCGACTAGCGGGATCCTTCAGGGGCACTTC,CASSLTPTSGILQGHF
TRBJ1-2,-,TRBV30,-,TGTGCCTGGGGAGGCCGTGGCTACACCTTC,CAWGGRGYTF
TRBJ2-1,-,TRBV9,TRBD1,TGTGCCAGCAGCGAAAGGGGACAGGCTTACAATGAGCAGTTCTTC,CASSERGQAYNEQFF
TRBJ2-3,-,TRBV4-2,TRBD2,TGTGCCAGCAGCCAAGATGCAAGCGGGAGGGCTGGGAGCACAGATACGCAGTATTTT,CASSQDASGRAGSTDTQYF
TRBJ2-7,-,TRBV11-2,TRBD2,TGTGCCAGCAGCCAAAACCTAGCGGGGTCCTACGAGCAGTACTTC,CASSQNLAGSYEQYF
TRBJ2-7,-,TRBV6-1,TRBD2,TGTGCCAGCAGTGAACCTAGCGGGAGTCTCCGCTACGAGCAGTACTTC,CASSEPSGSLRYEQYF
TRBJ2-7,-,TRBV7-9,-,TGTGCCAGCAGCTTTAGACAGGACTACGAGCAGTACTTC,CASSFRQDYEQYF
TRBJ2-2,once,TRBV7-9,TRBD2,TGTGCCAGCAGCTTAACAGCGGGAGGGATGAACACCGGGGAGCTGTTTTTT,CASSLTAGGMNTGELFF
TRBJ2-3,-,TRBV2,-,TGTGCCAGCCGGGTGGGAGAAAACACAGATACGCAGTATTTT,CASRVGENTDTQYF
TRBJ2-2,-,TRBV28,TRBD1,TGTGCCAGCAGTTTATTATCCTTAGACAGGGGCAACACCGGGGAGCTGTTTTTT,CASSLLSLDRGNTGELFF
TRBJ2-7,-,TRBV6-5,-,TGTGCCAGCAGGAGGGACACGGCCTACGAGCAGTACTTC,CASRRDTAYEQYF